This T cell receptor (beta chain) was identified during a study of blood T cells in healthy people across ages. CDR3 length equals 16 residues. Between the trimmed V and J ends, which lost 5 bases and 5 bases, there was a span of 21 bases. Germline assignment: CDR1 MDHEN and CDR2 SYDVKM. Sample-barcoded 5' priming and a J-beta primer mix drove a second PCR of roughly 6 to 12 cycles. Carrying 12 random nucleotides, a template-switch adaptor labeled each individual cDNA molecule. TCRdb re-analysed the 5' RACE reads in MiXCR, keeping a single row per CDR3 protein. The sample lists some 1.6 million distinct CDR3 sequences, roughly a third occurring once. In its sample, this clonotype was seen once.

Source material: blood. V is TRBV28 and J is TRBJ2-5; maybe TRBD1 (6 bases). The TCR comes from a woman younger than 45 in good health. The CDR3 DNA reads as TGTGCCAGCAGTCTAAGGGTCCCCGGACAGCTTGAGACCCAGTACTTC. Amino acids: CASSLRVPGQLETQYF.